This entry concerns a single T cell receptor (beta chain). The data stem from a study of T-cell reconstitution after alpha-beta-depleted transplantation in children. Library preparation (for TCRbeta) was performed with unique molecular identifiers. TCRdb ran MiXCR on the PCR reads and lists one entry per CDR3 protein. The table has 550,000 to 600,000 distinct CDR3 sequences, more than 20% seen once; the top ten hold 12% to 15%. This specimen consisted of PBMCs, mostly from graft donor cells, obtained 360 days after TCRalphabeta/CD19-depleted stem cell transplant. The receptor comes from a boy younger than two who had a stem cell transplant for acute myeloid leukemia, so the T cells may come from the graft donor.

The CDR3 region has the DNA TGTGCCAGCTCACCTCATACCGGGACCCATCCCCGAGATACGCAGTATTTT. Translated: CASSPHTGTHPRDTQYF. This chain links TRBV18 with TRBJ2-3; D is possibly TRBD1 or TRBD2 (5 bases each). V was trimmed by 3 bases and J by 5 bases, leaving 21 bases between them. Per the germline V gene, CDR1 is KGHSH and CDR2 is LQKENI. The CDR3 loop spans 17 amino acids. Variable domain in full (rest from reference TRBV18 and TRBJ2-3): NAGVMQNPRHLVRRRGQEARLRCSPMKGHSHVYWYRQLPEEGLKFMVYLQKENIIDESGMPKERFSAEFPKEGPSILRIQQVVRGDSAAYFCASSPHTGTHPRDTQYFGPGTRLTVL.